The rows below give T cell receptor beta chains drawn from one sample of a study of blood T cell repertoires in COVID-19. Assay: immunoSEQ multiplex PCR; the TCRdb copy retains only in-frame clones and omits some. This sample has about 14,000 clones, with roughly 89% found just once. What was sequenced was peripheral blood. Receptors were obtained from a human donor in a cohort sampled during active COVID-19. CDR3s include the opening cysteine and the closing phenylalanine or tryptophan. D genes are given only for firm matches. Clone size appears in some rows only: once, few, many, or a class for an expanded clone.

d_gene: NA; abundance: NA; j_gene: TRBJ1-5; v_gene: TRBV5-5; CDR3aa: CASSQYEGINQPQHF; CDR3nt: TGTGCCAGCAGCCAATACGAGGGAATCAATCAGCCCCAGCATTTT
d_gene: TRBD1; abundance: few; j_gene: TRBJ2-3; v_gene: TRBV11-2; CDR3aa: CASSPGGGPDTQYF; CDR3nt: TGTGCCAGCAGCCCAGGGGGCGGGCCAGATACGCAGTATTTT
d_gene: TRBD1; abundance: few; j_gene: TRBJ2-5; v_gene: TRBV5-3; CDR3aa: CARSARTGGGETQYF; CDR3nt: TGTGCCAGAAGCGCCCGGACAGGGGGTGGAGAGACCCAGTACTTC
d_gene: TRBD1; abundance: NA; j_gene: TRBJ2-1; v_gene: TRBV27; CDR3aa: CASSLTGLNEQFF; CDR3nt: TGTGCCAGCAGTTTGACAGGGCTTAATGAGCAGTTCTTC
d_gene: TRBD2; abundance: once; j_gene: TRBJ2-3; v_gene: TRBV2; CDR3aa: CASSRTQLAGGRTSTDTQYF; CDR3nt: TGTGCCAGCAGCCGCACTCAACTAGCGGGAGGCAGGACTAGCACAGATACGCAGTATTTT
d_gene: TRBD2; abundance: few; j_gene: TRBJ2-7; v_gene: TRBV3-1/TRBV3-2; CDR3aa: CASSQGLAGAGGQYF; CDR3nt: TGTGCCAGCAGCCAGGGACTAGCGGGAGCAGGAGGGCAGTACTTC
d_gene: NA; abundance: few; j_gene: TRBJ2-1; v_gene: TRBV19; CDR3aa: CASSIGQAIHNEQFF; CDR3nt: TGTGCCAGTAGTATAGGACAAGCCATCCACAATGAGCAGTTCTTC
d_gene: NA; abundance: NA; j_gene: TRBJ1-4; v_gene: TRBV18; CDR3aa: CASSPPDSRTNEKLFF; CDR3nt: TGTGCCAGCTCACCACCGGACAGTCGGACTAATGAAAAACTGTTTTTT
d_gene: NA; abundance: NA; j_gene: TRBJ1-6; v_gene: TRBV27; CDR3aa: CASSSKQGGSSYNSPLHF; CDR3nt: TGTGCCAGCAGCTCTAAACAGGGTGGAAGCTCCTATAATTCACCCCTCCACTTT
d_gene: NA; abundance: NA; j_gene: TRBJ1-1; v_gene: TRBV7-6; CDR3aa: CASSLGRNTEAFF; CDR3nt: TGTGCCAGCAGCTTAGGTAGGAACACTGAAGCTTTCTTT
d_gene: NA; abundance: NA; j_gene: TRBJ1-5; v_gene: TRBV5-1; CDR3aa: CASSLDSYSNQPQHF; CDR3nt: TGCGCCAGCAGCTTGGACAGCTATAGCAATCAGCCCCAGCATTTT
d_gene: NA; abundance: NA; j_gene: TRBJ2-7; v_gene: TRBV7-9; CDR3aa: CASSLGRGHEQYF; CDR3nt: TGTGCCAGCAGCTTAGGTCGTGGGCACGAGCAGTACTTC
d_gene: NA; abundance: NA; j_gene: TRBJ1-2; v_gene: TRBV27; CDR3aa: CASSSSGTPMGGYTF; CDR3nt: TGTGCCAGCAGTTCATCCGGGACTCCGATGGGTGGCTACACCTTC
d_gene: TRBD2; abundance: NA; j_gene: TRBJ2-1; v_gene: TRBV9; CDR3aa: CASSVGSGLSYNEQFF; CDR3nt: TGTGCCAGCAGCGTTGGTAGCGGGTTGTCCTACAATGAGCAGTTCTTC
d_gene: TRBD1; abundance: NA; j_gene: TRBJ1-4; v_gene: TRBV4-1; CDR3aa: CASSQDWDRKNEKLFF; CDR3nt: TGCGCCAGCAGCCAAGACTGGGACAGGAAGAATGAAAAACTGTTTTTT